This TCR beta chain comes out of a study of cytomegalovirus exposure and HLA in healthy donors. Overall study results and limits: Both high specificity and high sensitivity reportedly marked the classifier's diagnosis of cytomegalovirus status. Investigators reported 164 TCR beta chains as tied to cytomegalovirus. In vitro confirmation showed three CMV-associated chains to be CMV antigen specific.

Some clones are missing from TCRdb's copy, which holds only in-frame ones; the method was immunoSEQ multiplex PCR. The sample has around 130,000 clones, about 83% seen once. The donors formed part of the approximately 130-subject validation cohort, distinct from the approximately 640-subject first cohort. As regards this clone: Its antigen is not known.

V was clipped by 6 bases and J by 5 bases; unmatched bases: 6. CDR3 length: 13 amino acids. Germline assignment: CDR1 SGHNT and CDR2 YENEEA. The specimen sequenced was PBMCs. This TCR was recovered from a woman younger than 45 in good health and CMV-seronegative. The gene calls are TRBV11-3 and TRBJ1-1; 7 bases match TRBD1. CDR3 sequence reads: CASRSTGETEAFF. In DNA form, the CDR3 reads TGTGCCAGCAGATCAACAGGGGAAACTGAAGCTTTCTTT.